This T cell receptor beta chain stems from a study of blood T cell repertoires in COVID-19. Study-wide context: The samples span acute and convalescent COVID-19 from the United States, Italy and Spain. Sample material is recorded as cDNA or gDNA derived from T cells, B-cell-depleted T cells, or PBMCs.

Libraries were prepared by immunoSEQ multiplex PCR; TCRdb keeps only in-frame clonotypes and omits some of them. Of 170,000 or so clones detected, more than 75% appear once; the ten largest clones hold roughly 17%. Participant reports of clinical history set cohort assignment. Recovered participants had two consecutive negative NP/OP PCR tests, healthcare professional clearance, or symptom resolution. The sequenced sample consisted of PBMCs or T cells enriched from blood (not recorded which). The receptor comes from a woman in her forties or fifties who had recovered from COVID-19.

The DNA for the CDR3 is TGTGCCAGCAGTTACTCCGGGGGGGTTGGTAGTGAGACCCAGTACTTC. The encoded protein is CASSYSGGVGSETQYF. The gene calls are TRBV6-5 and TRBJ2-5, with TRBD2 identical over 8 bases. V lost 0 bases to trimming and J lost 5 bases; unmatched junction nucleotides: 8. There are 16 residues in the CDR3. CDR1 and CDR2 (germline): MNHEY, SVGAGI.